This record covers a single T cell receptor beta chain. This clone was counted a single time. The specificity of this receptor is unknown. Nothing much larger sits one base from this clone, and base qualities are not available. The immunoSEQ Assay, a bias-controlled multiplex PCR, was used to amplify TCRbeta CDR3 regions from genomic DNA. Processing in the source paper ran as follows. The number of nucleated cells in each sample was estimated by amplification of reference gene primers within the assay. Sequence reads were collapsed and filtered to measure the absolute abundance of every unique TCRbeta CDR3 rearrangement. Productive Simpson clonality was computed per sample as the square root of Simpson's diversity index over productive rearrangements. This is the immuneACCESS table as TCRdb keeps it, with only in-frame sequences that have V and J called. A part of the clones is gone; compared with another copy, unresolved V genes explain less than half, and the rest is unexplained. Clone size and the V and J calls come from that table; the DNA yielded D and trimming. Here the sample has a few hundred thousand clones; 90% occur a single time. Of the sample, 1.7% falls within the top ten clones.

Participants in the prospective study were aged roughly 18 to 100 years, lived in over 20 United States geographic areas, and enrolled through a virtual design. Cohort assignment in the prospective study relied on participant-reported clinical history from a screening survey and a study questionnaire. Each participant in the prospective study had whole blood, serum and a nasopharyngeal or oropharyngeal swab collected by mobile phlebotomists. Prospective study participants could optionally give additional blood draws and questionnaires over a roughly 2-month period. Prospective study blood samples were shipped either frozen or at room temperature before DNA extraction. Relative to germline, V is 0 bases shorter and J is 7 bases shorter, with 9 bases between their ends. CDR1 and CDR2 (SGHDT, YYEEEE) derive from the germline V gene. Measured from the cysteine to the phenylalanine, the CDR3 is 13 residues long. Only CDR3 DNA is held: 39 bases, read in frame from base 1.

The entry originates in a study of blood T cell repertoires in COVID-19 (dated by TCRdb to 2018 to 2020). In terms of the full investigation: Samples from collaborators originated in the United States, Italy and Spain and spanned both the acute and convalescent phases of COVID-19. The repertoires were released in a freely available public database meant as a resource for research on the immune response to SARS-CoV-2. The samples were drawn from the first 160 participants of the ongoing ImmuneRACE study and from some 1,300 subjects provided by 6 global collaborators. Sample metadata almost always included a de-identified subject ID, COVID-19 status, age in years and sex. The prospective study material was composed of cDNA or gDNA derived from T cells, B-cell-depleted T cells, or PBMCs. The dataset comprised deeply sampled blood TCRbeta repertoires from subjects exposed to, actively infected with, or recovered from COVID-19. HLA class I and class II types, where available, came from metadata supplied by the sample provider rather than from assay-based typing.

The study at large found these results: Clinical and demographic metadata were provided uncurated, with the amount varying by source and participant.

The rearranged chain carries TRBV5-6 and TRBJ2-3; TRBD2 might be the D gene, on 5 matching bases. This receptor was taken from a woman younger than 35 with acute COVID-19. Sequencing was performed on PBMCs or T cells enriched from blood (not recorded which). The CDR3 region has the sequence CASSLASGNTQYF. The bases are TGTGCCAGCAGCTTGGCGTCCGGGAATACGCAGTATTTT.